The clone carrying this T cell receptor (beta chain) was detected only a few times. This entry comes from a study of patients and donors after allogeneic stem cell transplantation. TCRdb reanalysed the RT-PCR reads using MiXCR and keeps one entry per CDR3 protein. The sample lists about a million distinct CDR3 sequences, approximately 18% seen once, with roughly 6% in the top ten. Germline CDR1 reads MGHRA; CDR2 reads YSYEKL. The CDR3 length is 15 residues. V was cut by 7 bases and J by 0 bases, with 16 bases left in between. Sequenced input: blood, either unsorted or a sorted T cell fraction (not recorded which). This chain links TRBV4-1 with TRBJ2-7; TRBD1 is a possible D gene (5 bases). This receptor was obtained from a human donor who was either an allogeneic HSCT recipient or a stem cell or donor lymphocyte infusion donor (not recorded which). It is not recorded whose cells these are; they may come from a transplant donor. As DNA, the CDR3 is TGCGCCAGCACCCGATTGCAGGGCAGCTCCTACGAGCAGTACTTC. Translating it yields CASTRLQGSSYEQYF.